The 10 T cell receptor beta chains below were found in one sample sequenced in a study of identical twins. TCRdb re-derived calls from the 5' RACE reads in MiXCR, one entry per CDR3 protein. This sample carries around 650,000 distinct CDR3 sequences, 7% to 7.5% of them seen once, and the ten largest clones take around 1.6%. These records were also assigned to another study, of yellow fever vaccine responses in identical twins.

Sequences were obtained from PBMCs. Source of these receptors: a woman younger than 30 in good health.

V is TRBV27 and J is TRBJ2-7; 7 bases are shared with TRBD1. Germline V gene data show CDR1 as MNHEY and CDR2 as SMNVEV (reference sequence). With 8 bases clipped from V and 4 bases from J, the junction kept 5 bases outside the gene matches. The CDR3 is 12 residues long. This chain's CDR3 is CASRDSFYEQYF. The DNA for the CDR3 is TGTGCCAGCCGGGACAGCTTTTACGAGCAGTACTTC.

This clonotype was recorded a few times. The V call is TRBV24-1, the J call TRBJ2-4, with D maybe TRBD2 (5 bases). The CDR3 loop spans 17 amino acids. The V end was cut by 4 bases, the J end by 3 bases, with 18 bases between. Germline CDR1 and CDR2: KGHDR and SFDVKD. CDR3 nucleotides: TGTGCCACCAGTGACCCCAAGGAGGATTCGGGCAAAAACATTCAGTACTTC. Translation gives CATSDPKEDSGKNIQYF.

This clonotype occurred a few times. This rearrangement joins TRBV25-1 to TRBJ2-3; 12 bases match TRBD2. Germline V CDR1 and CDR2: MGHDK, SYGVNS. This CDR3 is built from 13 residues. J gave up 5 bases and V 8 bases, and 2 bases lay outside the gene matches. The CDR3, as DNA: TGTGCCAGCCAACTAGCGGGAGGAGATACGCAGTATTTT. Its translation is CASQLAGGDTQYF.

This clonotype was observed a handful of times. The rearrangement joins TRBV20-1 to TRBJ2-2; no clear D. This CDR3 region has 12 residues. V lost 0 bases and J lost 4, with 3 bases in between. Germline-derived CDR1 and CDR2 are DFQATT and SNEGSKA (reference sequence). In DNA, the CDR3 is TGCAGTGCTAGAGAACCCACCGGGGAGCTGTTTTTT. It yields the protein CSAREPTGELFF.

This clonotype was detected a few times. The chain recombines TRBV12-3 or TRBV12-4 with TRBJ2-3, with 12 bases lining up with TRBD2. V lost 6 bases, J lost 7 bases, and 8 bases stayed unmatched. The CDR3 totals 15 residues. The CDR3, as DNA: TGTGCCAGCAGGCCGACTAGCGGGGGTGGGCATACGCAGTATTTT. Translating gives CASRPTSGGGHTQYF.

Many counts were recorded for this clonotype. The rearrangement links TRBV10-3 to TRBJ2-1, with 10 positions matching TRBD2. V shed 6 bases, J shed 4 bases, and the junction held 6 bases outside the gene matches. Germline CDR1 and CDR2: ENHRY and SYGVKD. CDR3 length: 15 residues. The CDR3 loop reads CAIRQTSGRYNEQFF. Written as DNA, the CDR3 is TGTGCCATCAGACAGACTAGCGGGCGATACAATGAGCAGTTCTTC.

This clonotype was counted at least ten times. This chain connects TRBV12-3 or TRBV12-4 to TRBJ1-5; possible D gene TRBD1, 6 bases. The germline V and J ends were trimmed by 3 bases and 1 base, with 10 bases remaining between them. This CDR3 has 15 residues. The CDR3 sequence: CASSFDRISNQPQHF. Written as DNA, the CDR3 is TGTGCCAGCAGTTTTGACAGGATAAGCAATCAGCCCCAGCATTTT.

The chain employs TRBV5-1 and TRBJ1-5; D is perhaps TRBD1 (5 bases). This CDR3 is 15 amino acids long. Trimming left V 7 bases short and J 4 bases short, with 18 bases between. CDR1 and CDR2 (germline): SGHRS, YFSETQ. CDR3 in amino acids: CASRAGTGVNQPQHF. CDR3 sequence (DNA): TGCGCCAGCCGAGCCGGGACTGGCGTTAATCAGCCCCAGCATTTT.

In this sample, this clonotype turned up a few times. A read error may account for a junction end that differs from germline. J is TRBJ1-3 and V is TRBV12-3 or TRBV12-4, with 11 bases identical to TRBD1. The length of the CDR3 is 15 residues. CDR3 sequence: CASSLGGTGGKTIYF. The CDR3 coding sequence is TGTGCCAGCAGTCTCGGTGGGACAGGGGGAAAGACCATATATTTT.

Many counts were recorded for this clonotype. The V gene is TRBV13, the J gene TRBJ2-3; 7 bases agree with TRBD2. From germline, CDR1 is PRHDT and CDR2 FYEKMQ (reference sequence). The CDR3 extends over 15 amino acids. V was pared by 5 bases and J by 5 bases, with 10 bases of the junction left unmatched. CDR3 sequence reads: CASSLPSSGVDTQYF. DNA for the CDR3: TGTGCCAGCAGCCTCCCATCTAGCGGAGTAGATACGCAGTATTTT.